Below, one T cell receptor beta chain is given with its context. What it binds is not known. The CDR3 totals 15 residues. The ends were cut back, 3 bases at V and 0 bases at J, with 15 bases in the middle. Germline V gene data show CDR1 as GTSNPN and CDR2 as SVGIG (reference sequence). The treatment is: roughly 10-day PBMC culture with coronavirus spike peptide pools or control peptides (ViraFEST assay). These data originate in a study of vaccination and CD4 T cells after COVID-19. Findings and limits, study-wide: From a median of about 20 to 38, SARS-CoV-2-reactive clonotypes increased, though not significantly.

An Oncomine TCR Beta short-read assay was used to sequence the DNA from cultured CD4+ T cells. From the PCR reads, TCRdb called clonotypes with MiXCR, one entry per CDR3 protein. Here the sample spans approximately 11,000 distinct CDR3 sequences, 60% being singletons. This clonotype was sampled from a human donor who had recovered from COVID-19. The sequenced sample consisted of CD4+ T cells from blood, cultured in vitro. V usage is TRBV30 and J usage is TRBJ2-7; tentative D call: TRBD2 (6 bases). The chain's CDR3 is CAWRVAGRSSYEQYF. CDR3 sequence (DNA): TGTGCCTGGAGGGTGGCGGGGAGGAGCTCCTACGAGCAGTACTTC.